Shown below are 22 T cell receptor beta chains from a single sample sequenced in a study of metastatic and nonmetastatic thyroid tumors. Every patient underwent thyroid surgery untreated. TCRdb re-called the PCR reads with MiXCR. This sample has under 95,000 clones, with approximately 12% found just once. The sample taken for sequencing was blood. These TCRs come from a female donor with papillary thyroid cancer or a benign thyroid nodule (not recorded which). Some clones in this sample may be carry-over from other donors' samples.

In its sample, this clone was seen many times. V and J are TRBV7-2 and TRBJ2-1; D might be TRBD1 (6 bases). From germline, CDR1 is SGHTA and CDR2 FQGNSA. The CDR3 has 13 residues. Between the trimmed V and J ends, which lost 5 bases and 6 bases, there was a span of 11 bases. Here the CDR3 DNA reads TGTGCCAGCAGCGGTACAGGGTTCAATGAGCAGTTCTTC. It yields the protein CASSGTGFNEQFF.

This clone has at least ten counts. Germline and junction disagree at one end, which may indicate a read error. V gene TRBV5-6 combines with J gene TRBJ2-3; 7 bases are shared with TRBD1. CDR3 length: 16 amino acids. Germline V gene data show CDR1 as SGHDT and CDR2 as YYEEEE. CDR3 bases: TGTGCCAGCAGCTTGGCAAGACAGGGATGGGGTTCGAACGAGATTTTT. It encodes CASSLARQGWGSNEIF.

Details on this clone: This may come from a read error, since a much larger clone is one base off. This specimen includes other DNA sequences encoding the same CDR3. This chain connects TRBV2 to TRBJ2-3; 7 bases are a match to TRBD1. Germline V gives CDR1 SNHLY, CDR2 FYNNEI. J gave up 4 bases and V 4 bases, and 5 bases lay outside the gene matches. This CDR3 has 14 amino acids. The CDR3: CASSVRTGPDTQYF. The CDR3 DNA sequence: TGTGCCAGCAGTGTCAGGACAGGTCCAGATACGCAGTATTTT.

This clone was observed many times. The chain recombines TRBV6-4 with TRBJ2-3; 9 bases are a match to TRBD2. Trimming removed 2 bases from V and 4 bases from J; junction bases left unmatched: 4. Germline assignment: CDR1 MRHNA and CDR2 SNTAGT. CDR3 size: 15 residues. The CDR3 protein is CASSDGAGGSDTQYF. Written as DNA, the CDR3 is TGTGCCAGCAGTGACGGAGCGGGGGGATCAGATACGCAGTATTTT.

Many counts were recorded for this clone. The V and J genes are TRBV24-1 and TRBJ2-7; 7 bases fit TRBD1. With V trimmed by 9 bases and J by 5 bases, 6 bases remained unmatched. The CDR3 loop spans 12 amino acids. Germline V CDR1 and CDR2: KGHDR, SFDVKD. DNA of the CDR3: TGTGCCACCGGACAGGACAGGAACGAGCAGTACTTC. Protein sequence: CATGQDRNEQYF.

About this clone itself: A read error is possible here, since a much larger clone lies one base away. The chain links TRBV19 to TRBJ2-7; D could derive from TRBD1 or TRBD2 (5 bases each). CDR1 is LNHDA and CDR2 is SQIVND in the germline V gene (reference sequence). This CDR3 is 15 amino acids long. V lost 2 bases, J lost 2 bases, and 13 bases lay in between. This CDR3 reads CASSIFRGVPYEQYF. The CDR3 DNA sequence: TGTGCCAGTAGTATATTCCGAGGGGTGCCCTACGAGCAGTACTTC.

This clone was detected ten times or more. CDR3 DNA: TGTGCCAGCAGTGAACAGAAGGGGGGCTACACCTTC. This translates into CASSEQKGGYTF. The chain employs TRBV6-1 and TRBJ1-2; maybe TRBD1 (5 bases). The CDR3 contains 12 residues. The V gene's germline CDR1 is MNHNS and CDR2 SASEGT. The V gene lost 2 bases and the J gene lost 8 bases, with 9 bases spanning the gap.

This clone was observed a handful of times. This may be a read error, as it is one base from a much larger clone. This specimen includes other DNA sequences encoding the same CDR3. The chain joins TRBV2 to TRBJ2-1; perhaps D is TRBD1 or TRBD2 (5 bases each). V was pared by 3 bases and J by 8 bases, with 20 bases between. Germline lookup yields CDR1 SNHLY and CDR2 FYNNEI. The CDR3 runs 16 residues. This CDR3 is CASSEALRGSKDEQFF. The CDR3 nucleotides are TGTGCCAGCAGTGAGGCCCTGAGGGGCTCTAAAGATGAGCAGTTCTTC.

This clone was observed at least ten times. The gene calls are TRBV2 and TRBJ2-5; TRBD1 aligns across 9 bases. The germline gives CDR1 SNHLY, CDR2 FYNNEI. V gave up 3 bases and J gave up 5 bases; unmatched junction bases: 7. The CDR3 contains 15 residues. The CDR3 reads CASSDGQGRWETQYF. For the CDR3, the DNA is TGTGCCAGCAGTGATGGACAGGGGCGTTGGGAGACCCAGTACTTC. Filled out from reference TRBV2 and TRBJ2-5, the complete variable domain reads EPEVTQTPSHQVTQMGQEVILRCVPISNHLYFYWYRQILGQKVEFLVSFYNNEISEKSEIFDDQFSVERPDGSNFTLKIRSTKLEDSAMYFCASSDGQGRWETQYFGPGTRLLVL.

This clone was counted ten times or more. CDR3 in DNA: TGTGCCAGCAGCCAATCAAAGGGACTTAACACCGGGGAGCTGTTTTTT. It codes for CASSQSKGLNTGELFF. The gene calls are TRBV16 and TRBJ2-2; D perhaps matches TRBD2 (6 bases). Germline assignment: CDR1 KGHSY and CDR2 FQNENV. Between the trimmed V and J ends, which lost 0 bases and 2 bases, there was a span of 10 bases. The CDR3 covers 16 residues.

This clone was seen at least ten times. In DNA, the CDR3 is TGTGCCAGCAGCTTAGTGCCTACTGGCGAGGACATTCAGTACTTC. Translating it yields CASSLVPTGEDIQYF. V usage is TRBV7-2 and J usage is TRBJ2-4; D not certain. The germline V and J ends were trimmed by 1 base and 8 bases, with 15 bases remaining between them. Per the germline V gene, CDR1 is SGHTA and CDR2 is FQGNSA. CDR3 length: 15 amino acids. Filled out from reference TRBV7-2 and TRBJ2-4, the complete variable domain reads GAGVSQSPSNKVTEKGKDVELRCDPISGHTALYWYRQSLGQGLEFLIYFQGNSAPDKSGLPSDRFSAERTGGSVSTLTIQRTQQEDSAVYLCASSLVPTGEDIQYFGAGTRLSVL.

Comments on this clone: At one boundary the junction diverges from the germline segment, which might be a read error. The chain employs TRBV5-1 and TRBJ1-6; 7 bases are shared with TRBD1. Germline V gene data show CDR1 as SGHRS and CDR2 as YFSETQ. The CDR3 spans 16 residues. CDR3: CASSLGTGGWSSPIHF. CDR3 DNA sequence: TGCGCCAGCAGCTTGGGGACAGGAGGCTGGAGTTCACCCATCCACTTT.

This clone was recorded many times. CDR3 nucleotides: TGTGCCAGCAGCCAAGAGAGCGTAGGGAACTATGGCTACACCTTC. It yields the protein CASSQESVGNYGYTF. V gene TRBV4-2 combines with J gene TRBJ1-2, with D hard to call. The germline V gene encodes CDR1 LGHNA and CDR2 YNFKEQ. Trimming removed 0 bases at V and 2 bases at J, with 10 bases between. The CDR3 runs to 15 residues.

This clone was recorded many times. This chain links TRBV9 with TRBJ1-3; D is perhaps TRBD1 (5 bases). Germline V gene data show CDR1 as SGDLS and CDR2 as YYNGEE. There are 16 residues in the CDR3. Trimming left V 2 bases short and J 1 base short, with 13 bases between. CDR3 in amino acids: CASSVGAAKSGNTIYF. In nucleotides, the CDR3 is TGTGCCAGCAGCGTTGGGGCCGCCAAGTCTGGAAACACCATATATTTT.

In its sample, this clone was seen many times. This chain links TRBV18 with TRBJ2-7; D is possibly TRBD1 (5 bases). The V gene lost 6 bases and the J gene lost 2 bases, with 14 bases spanning the gap. This CDR3 contains 14 residues. Germline V gene lookup returns CDR1 KGHSH and CDR2 LQKENI. Here the CDR3 reads CASSLRAGPYEQYF. The CDR3 DNA is TGTGCCAGCTCCCTTCGGGCAGGGCCCTACGAGCAGTACTTC.

Concerning this clone itself: Other DNA sequences within the sample encode an identical CDR3. J is TRBJ2-5 and V is TRBV11-2; 10 bases are a match to TRBD2. CDR1 and CDR2 (germline): SGHAT, FQNNGV. With 2 bases clipped from V and 4 bases from J, the junction kept 16 bases outside the gene matches. This CDR3 is built from 19 residues. The CDR3 reads CASSLYPLAGEGLRETQYF. CDR3 in DNA: TGTGCCAGCAGCTTATACCCTCTAGCGGGAGAAGGGTTGCGAGAGACCCAGTACTTC.

The rearrangement links TRBV19 to TRBJ1-6; D is unclear. Trimming pared 6 bases from V and 8 bases from J, leaving 11 bases between. CDR1 is LNHDA, CDR2 SQIVND, per germline (reference sequence). The CDR3 loop spans 13 amino acids. The CDR3 DNA reads as TGTGCCAGTAGGAGGGAGAGGGATTCACCCCTCCACTTT. Translating it yields CASRRERDSPLHF. Together with reference TRBV19 and TRBJ1-6, the CDR3 gives the full variable domain: DGGITQSPKYLFRKEGQNVTLSCEQNLNHDAMYWYRQDPGQGLRLIYYSQIVNDFQKGDIAEGYSVSREKKESFPLTVTSAQKNPTAFYLCASRRERDSPLHFGNGTRLTVT.

This clone has at least ten counts. CDR3 nucleotides: TGTGCCACCAGTAGGTCCTTCCAGGGGGAGACCCAGTACTTC. Translation: CATSRSFQGETQYF. This sequence joins TRBV15 and TRBJ2-5; D is possibly TRBD1 (6 bases). The CDR3 contains 14 residues. V was trimmed by 6 bases and J by 5 bases, leaving 16 bases between them. CDR1 and CDR2 from the germline V gene are LNHNV and YYDKDF (reference sequence).

Concerning this clone: A much larger clonotype is one base distant, so this may be a read error. This rearrangement joins TRBV7-2 to TRBJ2-3, with 11 bases that match TRBD2. Germline assignment: CDR1 SGHTA and CDR2 FQGNSA. This CDR3 comprises 15 residues. The CDR3 loop is CASILAGGWGDTQYF. For the CDR3, the DNA is TGTGCCAGCATCTTAGCGGGAGGGTGGGGCGATACGCAGTATTTT. The whole variable domain, filled in from reference TRBV7-2 and TRBJ2-3, reads GAGVSQSPSNKVTEKGKDVELRCDPISGHTALYWYRQSLGQGLEFLIYFQGNSAPDKSGLPSDRFSAERTGGSVSTLTIQRTQQEDSAVYLCASILAGGWGDTQYFGPGTRLTVL.

This clone was detected ten times or more. The gene calls are TRBV2 and TRBJ1-6; 9 nucleotides agree with TRBD1. This CDR3 is 16 amino acids long. The V segment lost 3 bases and the J segment 6 bases; nucleotides outside the gene matches: 6. The germline gives CDR1 SNHLY, CDR2 FYNNEI. CDR3 in amino acids: CASSDFRDRANSPLHF. The DNA for the CDR3 is TGTGCCAGCAGTGATTTCCGGGACAGGGCTAATTCACCCCTCCACTTT.

This clone was observed many times. The chain employs TRBV28 and TRBJ2-1; D is possibly TRBD2 (5 bases). The CDR3 is made up of 15 amino acids. In germline, CDR1 is MDHEN, CDR2 SYDVKM. Trimming cost V 5 bases and J 7 bases, with 18 bases left between them. CDR3 residues: CASSHRGVLVNEQFF. The CDR3 nucleotides are TGTGCCAGCAGTCACCGGGGTGTATTAGTTAATGAGCAGTTCTTC. The variable domain in full, with the rest retrieved from reference TRBV28 and TRBJ2-1, is DVKVTQSSRYLVKRTGEKVFLECVQDMDHENMFWYRQDPGLGLRLIYFSYDVKMKEKGDIPEGYSVSREKKERFSLILESASTNQTSMYLCASSHRGVLVNEQFFGPGTRLTVL.

This clone has a count of ten or more. The chain has TRBV12-3 or TRBV12-4 and TRBJ1-2; 10 nucleotides line up with TRBD1. This CDR3 region has 16 residues. J lost 5 bases, V lost 2 bases, and 8 bases had no gene match. As DNA, the CDR3 is TGTGCCAGCAGTTTATTGACAGGGGGCGTCTCATATGGCTACACCTTC. Protein sequence: CASSLLTGGVSYGYTF.